Listed below are T cell receptor beta chains from one sample, sequenced in a study of cytomegalovirus exposure and HLA in healthy donors. Sequencing used immunoSEQ multiplex PCR; TCRdb keeps in-frame clones, though not all of them. This table has 20,000 to 25,000 clones, 97% appearing once. Specimen: PBMCs. These receptors were taken from a man under 40 in good health and CMV-seropositive. CDR3s include the opening cysteine and the closing phenylalanine or tryptophan. The D gene is left open where the match is weak. The size entry is marked missing in some rows and otherwise reads once, few, many or a size class.

j_gene: TRBJ2-7; v_gene: TRBV14; abundance: -; d_gene: -; CDR3nt: TGTGCCAGCAGCCTCGGCTACGAGCAGTACTTC; CDR3aa: CASSLGYEQYF
j_gene: TRBJ1-5; v_gene: TRBV10-1; abundance: -; d_gene: -; CDR3nt: TGCGCCGGTTCGAGTCCCCAGCATTTT; CDR3aa: CAGSSPQHF
j_gene: TRBJ2-7; v_gene: TRBV28; abundance: -; d_gene: TRBD2; CDR3nt: TGTGCCAGCACTAGCGGGAGGACCTACGAGCAGTACTTC; CDR3aa: CASTSGRTYEQYF
j_gene: TRBJ2-4; v_gene: TRBV6-8; abundance: -; d_gene: TRBD1; CDR3nt: TGTGCCAGCAGCAGACAGGGGGCCCCCCTTGCCAAAAACATTCAGTACTTC; CDR3aa: CASSRQGAPLAKNIQYF
j_gene: TRBJ2-5; v_gene: TRBV30; abundance: -; d_gene: TRBD2; CDR3nt: TGTGCCTGGAGTGTTAGTAGGACTAGCGGGAGTCGGGAGACCCAGTACTTC; CDR3aa: CAWSVSRTSGSRETQYF
j_gene: TRBJ1-1; v_gene: TRBV10-3; abundance: -; d_gene: TRBD1; CDR3nt: TGTGCCATGGGACAGCTGAACACTGAAGCTTTCTTT; CDR3aa: CAMGQLNTEAFF
j_gene: TRBJ1-1; v_gene: TRBV4-2; abundance: -; d_gene: TRBD1; CDR3nt: TGTGCCAGCAGCCAAGGGAACAGGGGGTGGACTGAAGCTTTCTTT; CDR3aa: CASSQGNRGWTEAFF
j_gene: TRBJ2-7; v_gene: TRBV11-1; abundance: -; d_gene: TRBD2; CDR3nt: TGTGCCAGCAGCTTGGGGACTAGCGGGTACGAGCAGTACTTC; CDR3aa: CASSLGTSGYEQYF
j_gene: TRBJ2-7; v_gene: TRBV5-1; abundance: -; d_gene: -; CDR3nt: TGCGCCAGCAGCTTGGCCGAAAGGGGCTACGAGCAGTACTTC; CDR3aa: CASSLAERGYEQYF
j_gene: TRBJ2-7; v_gene: TRBV7-2; abundance: -; d_gene: -; CDR3nt: TGTGCCAGCCGAGAATCGGGACTTTACTACGAGCAGTACTTC; CDR3aa: CASRESGLYYEQYF
j_gene: TRBJ2-7; v_gene: TRBV30; abundance: -; d_gene: -; CDR3nt: TGTGCCTGTGGCTCGAATCGCTACGAGCAGTACTTC; CDR3aa: CACGSNRYEQYF
j_gene: TRBJ1-4; v_gene: TRBV9; abundance: -; d_gene: -; CDR3nt: TGTGCCAGCAGCGTAGAGGCAGGCAGCGAAAAACTGTTTTTT; CDR3aa: CASSVEAGSEKLFF
j_gene: TRBJ1-4; v_gene: TRBV27; abundance: -; d_gene: TRBD1; CDR3nt: TGTGCCAGCAGTTTGGTCGGACAGGGGAGGTCTAATGAAAAACTGTTTTTT; CDR3aa: CASSLVGQGRSNEKLFF
j_gene: TRBJ2-1; v_gene: TRBV6-5; abundance: once; d_gene: -; CDR3nt: TGTGCCAGCAGTTACTCGATTCCAGCGACGAATGAGCAGTTCTTC; CDR3aa: CASSYSIPATNEQFF
j_gene: TRBJ2-3; v_gene: TRBV6-4; abundance: -; d_gene: -; CDR3nt: TGTGCCAGCAGTGACTCTCGGACTGGCGGGCCAGATACGCAGTATTTT; CDR3aa: CASSDSRTGGPDTQYF
j_gene: TRBJ1-2; v_gene: TRBV19; abundance: -; d_gene: TRBD1; CDR3nt: TGTGCCAGTAGTGTCGGAGGGACAGGGGGTTATGGCTACACCTTC; CDR3aa: CASSVGGTGGYGYTF
j_gene: TRBJ1-5; v_gene: TRBV4-1; abundance: -; d_gene: TRBD1; CDR3nt: TGCGCCAGCAGCCAAATAGGGACAGGGGTTATCCAGCCCCAGCATTTT; CDR3aa: CASSQIGTGVIQPQHF
j_gene: TRBJ2-2; v_gene: TRBV7-3; abundance: -; d_gene: TRBD2; CDR3nt: TGTGCCAGCAGCCCCTACCCGGGACTAGCCCCAACCGGGGAGCTGTTTTTT; CDR3aa: CASSPYPGLAPTGELFF
j_gene: TRBJ2-4; v_gene: TRBV9; abundance: -; d_gene: -; CDR3nt: TGTGCCAGCAGCGTAGGTTACTTGGGCAGGGATGAAGTTCTAGCCAAAAACATTCAGTACTTC; CDR3aa: CASSVGYLGRDEVLAKNIQYF
j_gene: TRBJ1-5; v_gene: TRBV15; abundance: -; d_gene: TRBD1; CDR3nt: TGTGCCACCAGCAAGGACCGCGGACAGGGGAATTTCGTACTCGGCAATCAGCCCCAGCATTTT; CDR3aa: CATSKDRGQGNFVLGNQPQHF
j_gene: TRBJ2-1; v_gene: TRBV5-1; abundance: -; d_gene: TRBD2; CDR3nt: TGCGCCAGCAGCCGGAGGACTAGCGGGAGAGTGTTGGGTGAGCAGTTCTTC; CDR3aa: CASSRRTSGRVLGEQFF
j_gene: TRBJ1-5; v_gene: TRBV4-3; abundance: -; d_gene: -; CDR3nt: TGCGCCAGCAGCCCGCGGGGGAATCAGCCCCAGCATTTT; CDR3aa: CASSPRGNQPQHF
j_gene: TRBJ2-7; v_gene: TRBV6-6; abundance: once; d_gene: TRBD2; CDR3nt: TGTGCCAGCACCCCCATCGGGGGGAGGGAGCAGTACTTC; CDR3aa: CASTPIGGREQYF
j_gene: TRBJ2-7; v_gene: TRBV19; abundance: -; d_gene: -; CDR3nt: TGTGCCAGTAGTGGGACACGGACTTCCTACGAGCAGTACTTC; CDR3aa: CASSGTRTSYEQYF
j_gene: TRBJ2-3; v_gene: TRBV28; abundance: -; d_gene: TRBD2; CDR3nt: TGTGCCAGCAGTTCGGCTAGCGGGAGCACAGATACGCAGTATTTT; CDR3aa: CASSSASGSTDTQYF
j_gene: TRBJ2-3; v_gene: TRBV25-1; abundance: -; d_gene: TRBD1; CDR3nt: TGTGCCAGCAGTGAACGGACAGGGTCTCCAGATACGCAGTATTTT; CDR3aa: CASSERTGSPDTQYF
j_gene: TRBJ2-7; v_gene: TRBV7-2; abundance: -; d_gene: TRBD2; CDR3nt: TGTGCCAGCAGCGGGACTAGTAACTACGAGCAGTACTTC; CDR3aa: CASSGTSNYEQYF
j_gene: TRBJ1-1; v_gene: TRBV9; abundance: -; d_gene: -; CDR3nt: TGTGCCAGCAGCCAGGGGACGAACACTGAAGCTTTCTTT; CDR3aa: CASSQGTNTEAFF
j_gene: TRBJ2-7; v_gene: TRBV4-1; abundance: -; d_gene: -; CDR3nt: TGCGCCAGCAGCCGAGGAACAGGGGAGGTCTACGAGCAGTACTTC; CDR3aa: CASSRGTGEVYEQYF
j_gene: TRBJ1-1; v_gene: TRBV5-1; abundance: -; d_gene: -; CDR3nt: TGCGCCAGCAGCTTGTCTGTTAAGGGGACTGAAGCTTTCTTT; CDR3aa: CASSLSVKGTEAFF
j_gene: TRBJ2-7; v_gene: TRBV11-2; abundance: -; d_gene: -; CDR3nt: TGTGCCAGCAGCTCCTCGGGAAGGAGCTCCTACGAGCAGTACTTC; CDR3aa: CASSSSGRSSYEQYF
j_gene: TRBJ1-1; v_gene: TRBV6-1; abundance: -; d_gene: TRBD1; CDR3nt: TGTGCCAGCAGTGGGGGACAGGATAGGTCTGAAGCTTTCTTT; CDR3aa: CASSGGQDRSEAFF
j_gene: TRBJ2-5; v_gene: TRBV7-7; abundance: -; d_gene: TRBD2; CDR3nt: TGTGCTAGCAGCTTAGGCCCTAGCGGGCAAGAGACCCAGTACTTC; CDR3aa: CASSLGPSGQETQYF
j_gene: TRBJ2-2; v_gene: TRBV2; abundance: -; d_gene: TRBD1; CDR3nt: TGTGCCAGCAGTGGACAGGGCAACACCGGGGAGCTGTTTTTT; CDR3aa: CASSGQGNTGELFF
j_gene: TRBJ1-1; v_gene: TRBV29-1; abundance: -; d_gene: -; CDR3nt: TGCAGCGTTGAATTGGCCACTGAAGCTTTCTTT; CDR3aa: CSVELATEAFF
j_gene: TRBJ1-2; v_gene: TRBV7-6; abundance: -; d_gene: -; CDR3nt: TGTGCCAGCAGCTTAGACGGAGCAGGGAGGGACTATGGCTACACCTTC; CDR3aa: CASSLDGAGRDYGYTF
j_gene: TRBJ1-1; v_gene: TRBV23-1; abundance: -; d_gene: -; CDR3nt: TGCGCCAGCAGTCCTTTTTATGCAACCAGGGCCTCAGGGACTGAAGCTTTCTTT; CDR3aa: CASSPFYATRASGTEAFF
j_gene: TRBJ1-1; v_gene: TRBV9; abundance: -; d_gene: TRBD1; CDR3nt: TGTGCCAGCAGCGCAGGAGACAGGGCTAACACTGAAGCTTTCTTT; CDR3aa: CASSAGDRANTEAFF
j_gene: TRBJ1-2; v_gene: TRBV6-5; abundance: -; d_gene: TRBD1; CDR3nt: TGTGCCAGCACCCGGGACAGCTTAATGGGTGGCTACACCTTC; CDR3aa: CASTRDSLMGGYTF
j_gene: TRBJ2-2; v_gene: TRBV7-9; abundance: -; d_gene: -; CDR3nt: TGTGCCAGCAGCTTACGGGAGAACACCGGGGAGCTGTTTTTT; CDR3aa: CASSLRENTGELFF
j_gene: TRBJ2-5; v_gene: TRBV5-1; abundance: -; d_gene: -; CDR3nt: TGCGCCAGCAGACGCAACTCAGGGGCGGTGGGAGAGACCCAGTACTTC; CDR3aa: CASRRNSGAVGETQYF
j_gene: TRBJ2-4; v_gene: TRBV28; abundance: -; d_gene: TRBD1; CDR3nt: TGTGCCAGCAGTTTATCCCCAAGGACAGGGTTGCGCATTCAGTACTTC; CDR3aa: CASSLSPRTGLRIQYF
j_gene: TRBJ2-7; v_gene: TRBV28; abundance: -; d_gene: -; CDR3nt: TGTGCCATCCAGTCCGGTTCAGGGCCCTACGAGCAGTACTTC; CDR3aa: CAIQSGSGPYEQYF
j_gene: TRBJ2-7; v_gene: TRBV15; abundance: -; d_gene: -; CDR3nt: TGTGCCACCAGCAGACTAAGAACAGGGAGCTCCTACGAGCAGTACTTC; CDR3aa: CATSRLRTGSSYEQYF
j_gene: TRBJ1-2; v_gene: TRBV30; abundance: -; d_gene: -; CDR3nt: TGTGCCTGGAGTGTACAGGCTGGAAACTATGGCTACACCTTC; CDR3aa: CAWSVQAGNYGYTF
j_gene: TRBJ1-1; v_gene: TRBV2; abundance: -; d_gene: -; CDR3nt: TGTGCCAGCAGTGATGTTCTTCCGTCTGAAGCTTTCTTT; CDR3aa: CASSDVLPSEAFF
j_gene: TRBJ1-2; v_gene: TRBV14; abundance: -; d_gene: TRBD1; CDR3nt: TGTGCCAGCAGCCAAGGACAGGGAAGATCCTATGGCTACACCTTC; CDR3aa: CASSQGQGRSYGYTF
j_gene: TRBJ1-2; v_gene: TRBV5-1; abundance: -; d_gene: -; CDR3nt: TGCGCCAGCAGCCCGGACATGTTTAACTATGGCTACACCTTC; CDR3aa: CASSPDMFNYGYTF
j_gene: TRBJ1-1; v_gene: TRBV5-1; abundance: -; d_gene: TRBD1; CDR3nt: TGCGCCAGCAGCCCACACAGGGGTCGAGTGAACACTGAAGCTTTCTTT; CDR3aa: CASSPHRGRVNTEAFF
j_gene: TRBJ1-5; v_gene: TRBV6-6; abundance: -; d_gene: -; CDR3nt: TGTGCCAGCAACCCTGGAGGAAACAATCAGCCCCAGCATTTT; CDR3aa: CASNPGGNNQPQHF
j_gene: TRBJ2-7; v_gene: TRBV6-5; abundance: -; d_gene: TRBD2; CDR3nt: TGTGCCAGCAGTTACACGGGGGGGAGGGGGTACGAGCAGTACTTC; CDR3aa: CASSYTGGRGYEQYF
j_gene: TRBJ1-1; v_gene: TRBV15; abundance: -; d_gene: -; CDR3nt: TGTGCCACCAGCAGGGGAGGGGAGGGACTCATGGCTTTCTTT; CDR3aa: CATSRGGEGLMAFF
j_gene: TRBJ1-2; v_gene: TRBV4-3; abundance: -; d_gene: -; CDR3nt: TGCGCCAGCAGCCAAGATTCCCGGGGGTCCCCCTATGGCTACACCTTC; CDR3aa: CASSQDSRGSPYGYTF
j_gene: TRBJ2-1; v_gene: TRBV7-2; abundance: once; d_gene: TRBD2; CDR3nt: TGTGCCAGCAGCCCTCAGCCTAGCGGCAAGGGTGAGCAGTTCTTC; CDR3aa: CASSPQPSGKGEQFF
j_gene: TRBJ2-7; v_gene: TRBV4-3; abundance: -; d_gene: -; CDR3nt: TGCGCCAGCAGCCAAGTGGTCGGGAGTTCTTACGAGCAGTACTTC; CDR3aa: CASSQVVGSSYEQYF
j_gene: TRBJ1-1; v_gene: TRBV11-2; abundance: once; d_gene: -; CDR3nt: TGTGCCAGCAGCTTAGCTTGGGGGGATGTCACTGAAGCTTTCTTT; CDR3aa: CASSLAWGDVTEAFF